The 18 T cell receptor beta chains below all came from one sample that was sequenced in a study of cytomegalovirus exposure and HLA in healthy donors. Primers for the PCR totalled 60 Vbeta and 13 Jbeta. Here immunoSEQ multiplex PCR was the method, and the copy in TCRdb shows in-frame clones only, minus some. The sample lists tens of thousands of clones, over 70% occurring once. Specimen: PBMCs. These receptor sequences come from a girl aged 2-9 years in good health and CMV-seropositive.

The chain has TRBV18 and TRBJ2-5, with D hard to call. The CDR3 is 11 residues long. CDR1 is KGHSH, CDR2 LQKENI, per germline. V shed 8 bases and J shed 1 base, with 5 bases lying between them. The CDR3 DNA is TGTGCCAGCCAGGCCCAAGAGACCCAGTACTTC. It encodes CASQAQETQYF. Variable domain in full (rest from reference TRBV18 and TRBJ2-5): NAGVMQNPRHLVRRRGQEARLRCSPMKGHSHVYWYRQLPEEGLKFMVYLQKENIIDESGMPKERFSAEFPKEGPSILRIQQVVRGDSAAYFCASQAQETQYFGPGTRLLVL.

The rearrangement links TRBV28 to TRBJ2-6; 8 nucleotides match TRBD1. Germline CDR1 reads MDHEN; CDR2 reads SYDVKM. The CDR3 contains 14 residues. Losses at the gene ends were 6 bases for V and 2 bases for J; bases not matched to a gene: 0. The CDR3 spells CASSRGPGANVLTF. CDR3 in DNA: TGTGCCAGCAGCAGGGGGCCTGGGGCCAACGTCCTGACTTTC.

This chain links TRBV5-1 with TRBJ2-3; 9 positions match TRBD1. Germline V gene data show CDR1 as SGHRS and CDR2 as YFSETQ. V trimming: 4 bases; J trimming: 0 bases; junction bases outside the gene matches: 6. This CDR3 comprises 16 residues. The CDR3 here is CASSVTGGRSTDTQYF. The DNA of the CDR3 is TGCGCCAGCAGCGTGACAGGGGGTAGGAGCACAGATACGCAGTATTTT.

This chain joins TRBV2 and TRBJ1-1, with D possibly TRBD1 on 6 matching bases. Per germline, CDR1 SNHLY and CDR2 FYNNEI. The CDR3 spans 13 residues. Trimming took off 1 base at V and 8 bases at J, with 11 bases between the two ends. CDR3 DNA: TGTGCCAGCAGTGAAGGACAGGTTGCGGAAGCTTTCTTT. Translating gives CASSEGQVAEAFF.

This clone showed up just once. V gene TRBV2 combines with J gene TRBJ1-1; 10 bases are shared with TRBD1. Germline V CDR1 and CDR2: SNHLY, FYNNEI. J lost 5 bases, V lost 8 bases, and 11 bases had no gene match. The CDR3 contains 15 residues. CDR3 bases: TGTGCCAGCGGCGGGACAGGGGCCCGGAGTACTGAAGCTTTCTTT. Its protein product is CASGGTGARSTEAFF.

This CDR3 is CASSEVSTEAFF. CDR3 in DNA: TGTGCCAGCAGTGAAGTATCCACTGAAGCTTTCTTT. The J gene is TRBJ1-1, the V gene TRBV6-1, with no clear D. The CDR3 spans 12 residues. Germline values: CDR1 MNHNS, CDR2 SASEGT. Trimming shortened V by 1 base and J by 4 bases, and 4 bases separated the two germline ends.

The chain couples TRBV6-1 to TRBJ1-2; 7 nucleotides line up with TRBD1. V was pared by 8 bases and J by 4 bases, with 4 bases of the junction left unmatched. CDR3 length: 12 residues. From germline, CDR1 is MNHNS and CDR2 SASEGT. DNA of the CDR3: TGTGCCAGCTTCGGGACAGCCTATGGCTACACCTTC. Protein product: CASFGTAYGYTF.

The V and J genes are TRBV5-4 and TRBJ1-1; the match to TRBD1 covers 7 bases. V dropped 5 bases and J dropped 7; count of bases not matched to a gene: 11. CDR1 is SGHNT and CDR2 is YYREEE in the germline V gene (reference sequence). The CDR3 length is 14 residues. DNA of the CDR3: TGTGCCAGCAGTTCCGACAGGGTATGGGATGAAGCTTTCTTT. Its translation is CASSSDRVWDEAFF.

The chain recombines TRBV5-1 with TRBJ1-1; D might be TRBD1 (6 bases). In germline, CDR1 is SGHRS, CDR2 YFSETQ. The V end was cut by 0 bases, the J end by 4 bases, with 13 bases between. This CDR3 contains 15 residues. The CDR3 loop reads CASSLVAGAGTEAFF. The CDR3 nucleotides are TGCGCCAGCAGCTTGGTGGCAGGGGCAGGCACTGAAGCTTTCTTT.

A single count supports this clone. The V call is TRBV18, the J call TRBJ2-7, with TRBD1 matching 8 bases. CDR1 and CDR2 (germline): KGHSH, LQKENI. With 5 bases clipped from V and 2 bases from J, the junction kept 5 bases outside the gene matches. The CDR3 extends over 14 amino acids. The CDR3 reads CASSSTGETYEQYF. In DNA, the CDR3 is TGTGCCAGCTCATCGACAGGGGAGACCTACGAGCAGTACTTC.

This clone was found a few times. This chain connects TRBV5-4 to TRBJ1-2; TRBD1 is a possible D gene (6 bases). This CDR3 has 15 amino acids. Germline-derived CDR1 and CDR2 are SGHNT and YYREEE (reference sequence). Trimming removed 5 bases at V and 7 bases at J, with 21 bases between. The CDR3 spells CASSLASQGFGGYTF. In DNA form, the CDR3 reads TGTGCCAGCAGTCTAGCCTCACAGGGATTCGGTGGCTACACCTTC.

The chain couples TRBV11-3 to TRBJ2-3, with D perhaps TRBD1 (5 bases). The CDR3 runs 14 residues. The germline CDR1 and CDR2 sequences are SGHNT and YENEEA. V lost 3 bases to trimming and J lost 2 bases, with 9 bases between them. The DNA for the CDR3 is TGTGCCAGCAGCTTCGCGACAGACACAGATACGCAGTATTTT. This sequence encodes CASSFATDTDTQYF.

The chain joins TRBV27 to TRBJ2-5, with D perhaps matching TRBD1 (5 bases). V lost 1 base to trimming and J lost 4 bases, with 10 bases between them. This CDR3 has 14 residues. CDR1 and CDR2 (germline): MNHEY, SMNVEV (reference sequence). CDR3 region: CASSLYGALETQYF. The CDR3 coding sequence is TGTGCCAGCAGTTTATATGGGGCTCTAGAGACCCAGTACTTC.

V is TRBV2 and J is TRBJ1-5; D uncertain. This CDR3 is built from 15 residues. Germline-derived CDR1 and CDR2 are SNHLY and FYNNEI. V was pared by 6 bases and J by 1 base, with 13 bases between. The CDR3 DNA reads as TGTGCCAGCAGCAGAGGAGGGTTGAGCAATCAGCCCCAGCATTTT. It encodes CASSRGGLSNQPQHF.

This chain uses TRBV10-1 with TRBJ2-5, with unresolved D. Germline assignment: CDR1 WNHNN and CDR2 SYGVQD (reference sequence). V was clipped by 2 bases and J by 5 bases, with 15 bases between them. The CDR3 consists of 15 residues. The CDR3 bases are TGCGCCAGCAGTGAGGGCGTCCTAGAAAGCGAGACCCAGTACTTC. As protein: CASSEGVLESETQYF.

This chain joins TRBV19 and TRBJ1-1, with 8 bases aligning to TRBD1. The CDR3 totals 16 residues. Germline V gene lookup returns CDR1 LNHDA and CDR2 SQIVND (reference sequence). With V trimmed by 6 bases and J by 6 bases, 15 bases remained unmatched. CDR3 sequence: CASRTHGQGGVPEAFF. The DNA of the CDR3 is TGTGCCAGTAGGACTCATGGACAGGGAGGCGTCCCTGAAGCTTTCTTT.

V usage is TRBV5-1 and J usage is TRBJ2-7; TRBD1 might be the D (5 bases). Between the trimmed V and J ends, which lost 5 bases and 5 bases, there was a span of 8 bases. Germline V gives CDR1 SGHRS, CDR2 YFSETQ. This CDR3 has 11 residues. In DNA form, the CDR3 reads TGCGCCAGCAGAGGGGCAGACGAGCAGTACTTC. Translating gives CASRGADEQYF.

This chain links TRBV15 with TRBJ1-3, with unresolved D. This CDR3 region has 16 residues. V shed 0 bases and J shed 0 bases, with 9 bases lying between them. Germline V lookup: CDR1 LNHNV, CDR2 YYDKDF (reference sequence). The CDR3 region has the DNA TGTGCCACCAGCAGAGATCCAACGGGCTCTGGAAACACCATATATTTT. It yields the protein CATSRDPTGSGNTIYF. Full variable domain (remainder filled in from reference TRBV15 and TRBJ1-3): DAMVIQNPRYQVTQFGKPVTLSCSQTLNHNVMYWYQQKSSQAPKLLFHYYDKDFNNEADTPDNFQSRRPNTSFCFLDIRSPGLGDTAMYLCATSRDPTGSGNTIYFGEGSWLTVV.